This TCR beta chain came from a study of shared clonotypes between healthy human individuals. The data were produced by immunoSEQ multiplex PCR, yet TCRdb's version contains in-frame clones alone and is incomplete. This table has approximately 1.9 million clones, 93% appearing once. Study outcomes and limitations: Few donors restricted represented genetic and exposure-history diversity.

Positively selected for CCR7, the CD45RO-negative cells used as naive CD8 cells excluded terminally differentiated effector memory CD45RA+ cells. The length of the CDR3 is 13 residues. Germline lookup yields CDR1 SQVTM and CDR2 ANQGSEA. With V trimmed by 3 bases and J by 6 bases, 8 bases remained unmatched. About this clone: The antigen is not known.

The source of this sequence is a man between 18 and 35 years old in good health. Some clones in this sample may be carry-over from other donors' samples. Specimen: naive CD8+ T cells from PBMCs. V usage is TRBV29-1 and J usage is TRBJ2-7; 7 bases map to TRBD1. This CDR3 reads CSVELDRPGEQYF. The CDR3 nucleotides read TGCAGCGTTGAGTTGGACAGGCCGGGCGAGCAGTACTTC.